This TCR beta chain was captured in a study of T-cell reconstitution after alpha-beta-depleted transplantation in children. There are a few counts of this clonotype. The TCRbeta library incorporated unique molecular identifiers. TCRdb reprocessed the PCR reads via MiXCR and lists one record per CDR3 protein. This sample has some 500,000 distinct CDR3 sequences, with approximately 20% found just once. CDR1 is MNHEY, CDR2 SMNVEV, per germline (reference sequence). V lost 5 bases to trimming and J lost 7 bases, with 17 bases between them. The CDR3 sequence is 14 residues long. The chain combines TRBV27 with TRBJ1-2, with D uncertain. This TCR was recovered from a human donor who donated a stem cell graft to a child with acute lymphoblastic leukemia. Specimen: PBMCs from the stem cell graft donor, collected from the stem cell graft. The CDR3 loop is CASSPWAMGGGYTF. CDR3 in DNA: TGTGCCAGCAGTCCCTGGGCAATGGGCGGTGGCTACACCTTC.